The 5 T cell receptor beta chains reported below all come from one sample, sequenced in a study of cytomegalovirus exposure and HLA in healthy donors. The PCR had 60 Vbeta and 13 Jbeta primers. Assay used: immunoSEQ multiplex PCR; TCRdb lists only in-frame clones, some missing. The table has some 98,000 clones, roughly 80% seen once; the top ten hold 10% to 13%. Specimen: PBMCs. The receptors here all came from a human donor in good health.

V gene TRBV7-9 combines with J gene TRBJ1-4; weak D call: TRBD1 (5 bases). Germline assignment: CDR1 SEHNR and CDR2 FQNEAQ (reference sequence). CDR3 size: 15 residues. The V gene lost 1 base and the J gene lost 10 bases, with 16 bases spanning the gap. The CDR3, as DNA: TGTGCCAGCAGCTTAGGGGTCGAGGGGCGGGGAAAACTGTTTTTT. It encodes CASSLGVEGRGKLFF.

The chain uses TRBV7-2 and TRBJ2-2, with TRBD1 identical over 11 bases. The CDR3 consists of 15 residues. CDR1 and CDR2 (germline): SGHTA, FQGNSA. Trimming cost V 5 bases and J 7 bases; bases outside gene matches: 6. The CDR3 region is CASSPDRGRDGELFF. The CDR3 nucleotides are TGTGCCAGCAGCCCGGACAGGGGGCGCGACGGGGAGCTGTTTTTT.

The chain links TRBV4-1 to TRBJ2-5, with 14 bases lining up with TRBD2. The CDR3 runs 17 residues. V was pared by 1 base and J by 2 bases, with 3 bases of the junction left unmatched. The germline V gene has CDR1 MGHRA and CDR2 YSYEKL. DNA of the CDR3: TGCGCCAGCAGCCAAGGACTAGCGGGGGGGCGGCAAGAGACCCAGTACTTC. It specifies CASSQGLAGGRQETQYF.

The genes are TRBV6-4 and TRBJ2-2, with D perhaps TRBD2 (5 bases). The CDR3 loop spans 14 amino acids. Trimming removed 6 bases from V and 3 bases from J, with 11 bases in between. Germline loops: CDR1 MRHNA, CDR2 SNTAGT. The CDR3 DNA is TGTGCCAGCAGCGGCCTAGCAGACACCGGGGAGCTGTTTTTT. Protein sequence: CASSGLADTGELFF.

V and J are TRBV5-1 and TRBJ2-1; the match to TRBD1 covers 8 bases. The germline V gene encodes CDR1 SGHRS and CDR2 YFSETQ. The CDR3 extends over 15 amino acids. After removal of 3 bases from V and 2 bases from J, the junction contained 4 bases not matched to a gene. CDR3 amino acids: CASSSRTGTYNEQFF. The DNA for the CDR3 is TGCGCCAGCAGCTCCCGGACAGGGACCTACAATGAGCAGTTCTTC.